Described below is a single T cell receptor beta chain sequence and its context. The CDR3 covers 14 residues. Germline lookup yields CDR1 SGDLS and CDR2 YYNGEE. The J segment lost 5 bases and the V segment lost 3 bases, leaving 5 bases of the junction unmatched. This sample is part of a study of OX40 agonist ivuxolimab in advanced cancers. Overall study: Patients took ivuxolimab, an agonistic anti-OX40 (CD134) antibody.

Clones were sequenced by immunoSEQ multiplex PCR, and TCRdb holds only the in-frame ones, with some missing. This table has 35,000 to 40,000 clones, 80% to 95% appearing once. The sequence derives from an adult with an advanced solid tumor such as melanoma, head and neck, liver or kidney cancer. V and J are TRBV9 and TRBJ1-2, with 9 positions matching TRBD1. Sequencing used CD4+ or CD8+ T cells sorted from blood, obtained in a trial of the OX40 agonist ivuxolimab. CDR3 nucleotides: TGTGCCAGCAGCGCTGGGACAGGGCTTTATGGCTACACCTTC. Translating gives CASSAGTGLYGYTF.